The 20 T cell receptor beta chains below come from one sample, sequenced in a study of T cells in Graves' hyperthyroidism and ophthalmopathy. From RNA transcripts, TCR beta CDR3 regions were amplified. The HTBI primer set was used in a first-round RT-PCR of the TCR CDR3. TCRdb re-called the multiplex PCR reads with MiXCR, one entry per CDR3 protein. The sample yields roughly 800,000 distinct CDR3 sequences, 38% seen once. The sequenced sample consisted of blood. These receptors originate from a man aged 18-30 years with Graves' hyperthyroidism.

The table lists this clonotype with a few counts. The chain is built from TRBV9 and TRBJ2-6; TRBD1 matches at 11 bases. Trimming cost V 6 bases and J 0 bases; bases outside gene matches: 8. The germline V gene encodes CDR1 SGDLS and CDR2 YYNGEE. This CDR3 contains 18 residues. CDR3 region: CASTRTGTGGSGANVLTF. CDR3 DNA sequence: TGTGCCAGCACCCGAACCGGGACAGGGGGCTCTGGGGCCAACGTCCTGACTTTC.

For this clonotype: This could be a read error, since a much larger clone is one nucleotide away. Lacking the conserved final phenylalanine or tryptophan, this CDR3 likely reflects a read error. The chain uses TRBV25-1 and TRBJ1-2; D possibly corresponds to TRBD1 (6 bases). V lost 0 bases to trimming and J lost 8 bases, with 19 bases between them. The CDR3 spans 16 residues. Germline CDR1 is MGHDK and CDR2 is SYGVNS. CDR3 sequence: CASSEYFPGQGHGYTY. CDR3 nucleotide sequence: TGTGCCAGCAGTGAATATTTTCCCGGGCAGGGGCACGGCTACACCTAC.

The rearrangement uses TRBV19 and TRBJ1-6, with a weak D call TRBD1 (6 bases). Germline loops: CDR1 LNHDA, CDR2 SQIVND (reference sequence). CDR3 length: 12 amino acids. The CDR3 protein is CARTASNSPLHF. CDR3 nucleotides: TGTGCTAGGACAGCTAGTAATTCACCCCTCCACTTT.

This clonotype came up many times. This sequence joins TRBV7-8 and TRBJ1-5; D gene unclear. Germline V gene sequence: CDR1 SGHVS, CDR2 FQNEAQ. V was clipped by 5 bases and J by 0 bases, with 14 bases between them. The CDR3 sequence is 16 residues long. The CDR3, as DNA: TGTGCCAGCAGCGACACTAAGGACGGTAGCAATCAGCCCCAGCATTTT. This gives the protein CASSDTKDGSNQPQHF.

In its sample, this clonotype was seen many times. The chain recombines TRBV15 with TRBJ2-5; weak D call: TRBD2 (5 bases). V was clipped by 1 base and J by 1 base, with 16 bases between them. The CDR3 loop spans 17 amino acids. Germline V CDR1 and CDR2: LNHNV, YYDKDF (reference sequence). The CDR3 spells CATSRGRGRELQETQYF. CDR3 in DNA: TGTGCCACCAGCAGAGGGAGAGGAAGGGAGCTCCAAGAGACCCAGTACTTC.

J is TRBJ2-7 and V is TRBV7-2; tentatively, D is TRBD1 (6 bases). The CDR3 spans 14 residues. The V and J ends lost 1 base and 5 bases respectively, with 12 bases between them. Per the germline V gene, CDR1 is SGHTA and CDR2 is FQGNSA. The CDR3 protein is CASSLGTVRHEQYF. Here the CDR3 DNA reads TGTGCCAGCAGCTTAGGGACAGTTAGACACGAGCAGTACTTC.

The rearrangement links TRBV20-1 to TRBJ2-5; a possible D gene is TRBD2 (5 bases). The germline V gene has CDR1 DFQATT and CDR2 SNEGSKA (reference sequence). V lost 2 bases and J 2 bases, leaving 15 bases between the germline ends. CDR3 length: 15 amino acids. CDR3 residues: CSARPGSDTQETQYF. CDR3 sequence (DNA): TGCAGTGCTAGACCGGGGTCTGATACTCAAGAGACCCAGTACTTC.

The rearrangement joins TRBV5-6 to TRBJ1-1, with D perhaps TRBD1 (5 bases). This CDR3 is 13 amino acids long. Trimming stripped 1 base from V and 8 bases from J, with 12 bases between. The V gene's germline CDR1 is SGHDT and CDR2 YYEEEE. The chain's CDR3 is CASSLTRVGEAFF. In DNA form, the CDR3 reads TGTGCCAGCAGCTTGACCAGGGTGGGGGAAGCTTTCTTT.

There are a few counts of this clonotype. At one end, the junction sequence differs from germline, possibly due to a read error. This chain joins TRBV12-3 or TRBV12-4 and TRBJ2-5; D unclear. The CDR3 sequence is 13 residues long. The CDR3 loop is CASSLVPEEPSDF. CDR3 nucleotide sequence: TGTGCCAGCAGTTTAGTACCAGAGGAGCCGTCGGACTTC.

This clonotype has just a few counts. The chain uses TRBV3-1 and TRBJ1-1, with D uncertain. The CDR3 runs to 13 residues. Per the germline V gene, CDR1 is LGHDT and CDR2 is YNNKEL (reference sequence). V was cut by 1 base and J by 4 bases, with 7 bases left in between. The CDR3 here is CASSQVHVTEAFF. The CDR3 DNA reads TGTGCCAGCAGCCAAGTCCACGTCACTGAAGCTTTCTTT.

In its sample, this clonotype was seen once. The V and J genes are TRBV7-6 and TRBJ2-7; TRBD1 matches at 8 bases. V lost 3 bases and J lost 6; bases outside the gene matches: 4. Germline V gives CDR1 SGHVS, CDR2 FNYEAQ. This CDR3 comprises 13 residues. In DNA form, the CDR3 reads TGTGCCAGCAGCTTGCAGGGGGCCAGCGAGCAGTACTTC. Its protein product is CASSLQGASEQYF.

The DNA of the CDR3 is TGTGCCATCAGTGAGACTGGGGAGCTGAGTGAAAAACTGTTTTTT. This encodes CAISETGELSEKLFF. The chain carries TRBV10-3 and TRBJ1-4; unclear D gene. Trimming took 2 bases from V and 7 from J, leaving 14 bases between them. The CDR3 covers 15 residues. CDR1 and CDR2 (germline): ENHRY, SYGVKD.

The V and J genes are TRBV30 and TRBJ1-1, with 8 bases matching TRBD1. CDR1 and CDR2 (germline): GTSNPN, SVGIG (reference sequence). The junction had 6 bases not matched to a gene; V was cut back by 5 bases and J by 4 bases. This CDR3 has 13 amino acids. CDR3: CAWERTGSTEAFF. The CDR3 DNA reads TGTGCCTGGGAGCGGACAGGGTCCACTGAAGCTTTCTTT.

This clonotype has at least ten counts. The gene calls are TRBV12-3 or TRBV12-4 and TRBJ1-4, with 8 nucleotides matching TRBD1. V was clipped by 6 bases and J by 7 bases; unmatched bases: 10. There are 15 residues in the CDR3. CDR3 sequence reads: CASRRTGTDGEKLFF. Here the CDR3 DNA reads TGTGCCAGCAGGCGGACAGGGACCGACGGTGAAAAACTGTTTTTT.

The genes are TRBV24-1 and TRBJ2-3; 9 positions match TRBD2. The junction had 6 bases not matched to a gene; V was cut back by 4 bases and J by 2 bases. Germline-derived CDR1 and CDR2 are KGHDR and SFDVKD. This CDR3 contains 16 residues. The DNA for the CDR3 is TGTGCCACCAGTGACGTGAGACTAGCGGACACAGATACGCAGTATTTT. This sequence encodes CATSDVRLADTDTQYF.

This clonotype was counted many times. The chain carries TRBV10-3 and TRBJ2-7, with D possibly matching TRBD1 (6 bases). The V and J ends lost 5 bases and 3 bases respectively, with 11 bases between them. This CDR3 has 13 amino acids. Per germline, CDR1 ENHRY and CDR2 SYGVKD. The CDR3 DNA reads TGTGCCATCAGTCCAGGGGCCGACTACGAGCAGTACTTC. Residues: CAISPGADYEQYF.

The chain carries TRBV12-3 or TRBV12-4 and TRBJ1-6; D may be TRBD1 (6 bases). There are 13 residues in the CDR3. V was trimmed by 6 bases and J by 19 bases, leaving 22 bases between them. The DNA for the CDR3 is TGTGCCAGCAGCAGTTTTGGGGGCACAGCTATTCACTTT. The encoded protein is CASSSFGGTAIHF.

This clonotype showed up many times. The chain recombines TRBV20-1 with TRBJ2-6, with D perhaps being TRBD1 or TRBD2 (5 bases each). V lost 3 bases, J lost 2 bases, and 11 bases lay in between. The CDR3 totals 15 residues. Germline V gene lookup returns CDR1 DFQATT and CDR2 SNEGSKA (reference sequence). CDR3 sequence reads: CSARGVLAGANVLTF. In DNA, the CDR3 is TGCAGTGCTAGGGGGGTGTTGGCTGGGGCCAACGTCCTGACTTTC.

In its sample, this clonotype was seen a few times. The chain's CDR3 is CASSLGQGGGYEQYF. In DNA form, the CDR3 reads TGTGCCAGTAGTTTGGGACAGGGAGGAGGCTACGAGCAGTACTTC. The rearrangement joins TRBV19 to TRBJ2-7; 9 bases match TRBD1. The CDR3 totals 15 residues. V trimming: 5 bases; J trimming: 3 bases; junction bases outside the gene matches: 8. Germline V CDR1 and CDR2: LNHDA, SQIVND (reference sequence).

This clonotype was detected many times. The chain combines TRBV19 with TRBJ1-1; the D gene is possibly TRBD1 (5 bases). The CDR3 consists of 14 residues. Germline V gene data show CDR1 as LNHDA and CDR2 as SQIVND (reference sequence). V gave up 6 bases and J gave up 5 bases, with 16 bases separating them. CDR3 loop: CASSFRDSGTEAFF. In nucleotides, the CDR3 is TGTGCCAGTAGCTTCCGGGACTCTGGGACTGAAGCTTTCTTT.